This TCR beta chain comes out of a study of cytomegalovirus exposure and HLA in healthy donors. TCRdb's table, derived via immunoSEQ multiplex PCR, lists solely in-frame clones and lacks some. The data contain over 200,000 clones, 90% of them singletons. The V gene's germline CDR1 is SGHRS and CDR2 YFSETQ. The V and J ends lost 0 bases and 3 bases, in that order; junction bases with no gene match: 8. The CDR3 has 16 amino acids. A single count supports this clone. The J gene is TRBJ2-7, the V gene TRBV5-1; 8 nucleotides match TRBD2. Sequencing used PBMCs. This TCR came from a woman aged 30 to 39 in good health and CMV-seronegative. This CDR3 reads CASSLEAAGGNYEQYF. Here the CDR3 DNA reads TGCGCCAGCAGCTTGGAGGCGGCGGGGGGAAACTACGAGCAGTACTTC.